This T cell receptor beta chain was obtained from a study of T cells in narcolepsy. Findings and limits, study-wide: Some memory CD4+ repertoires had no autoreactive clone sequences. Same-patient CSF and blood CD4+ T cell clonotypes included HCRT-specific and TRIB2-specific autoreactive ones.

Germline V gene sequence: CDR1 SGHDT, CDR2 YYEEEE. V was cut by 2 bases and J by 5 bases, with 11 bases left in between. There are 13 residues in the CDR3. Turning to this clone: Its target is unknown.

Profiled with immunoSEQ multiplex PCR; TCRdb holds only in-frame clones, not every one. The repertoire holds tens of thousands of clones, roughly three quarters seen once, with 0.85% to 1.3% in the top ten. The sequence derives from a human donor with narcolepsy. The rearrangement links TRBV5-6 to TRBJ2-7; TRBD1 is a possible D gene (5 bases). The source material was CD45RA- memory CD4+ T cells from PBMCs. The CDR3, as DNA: TGTGCCAGCAGCTTTTTGTCAGGGAACGAGCAGTACTTC. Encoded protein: CASSFLSGNEQYF.